Below are 30 T cell receptor beta chains sequenced from a single sample in a study of cytomegalovirus exposure and HLA in healthy donors. Both 60 Vbeta primers and 13 Jbeta primers went into the PCR. Sequencing was performed with immunoSEQ multiplex PCR; in TCRdb, only in-frame clones are kept and a portion is missing. The sample includes 20,000 to 25,000 clones. The sample comprised PBMCs. These receptors originate from a man aged 55 to 70 in good health and CMV-seropositive.

The chain combines TRBV9 with TRBJ2-1, with 9 bases identical to TRBD2. The germline V gene encodes CDR1 SGDLS and CDR2 YYNGEE. The CDR3 loop spans 17 amino acids. With V trimmed by 0 bases and J by 9 bases, 13 bases remained unmatched. CDR3 in amino acids: CASSVATWREGITEQFF. The DNA of the CDR3 is TGTGCCAGCAGCGTAGCTACATGGCGGGAGGGTATTACTGAGCAGTTCTTC.

The rearrangement links TRBV7-9 to TRBJ2-7, with D perhaps TRBD2 (5 bases). The CDR3 is 13 amino acids. Germline V gives CDR1 SEHNR, CDR2 FQNEAQ (reference sequence). V was cut by 6 bases and J by 6 bases, with 15 bases left in between. DNA for the CDR3: TGTGCCAGCAGTCACAGCGCGGGCGTCGAGCAGTACTTC. Amino acids: CASSHSAGVEQYF.

The rearrangement links TRBV7-2 to TRBJ2-3; 11 bases are a match to TRBD2. Germline CDR1 reads SGHTA; CDR2 reads FQGNSA. V lost 7 bases to trimming and J lost 5 bases; unmatched junction nucleotides: 5. This CDR3 comprises 14 residues. CDR3 DNA sequence: TGTGCCAGCAAACTAGCGGGAGCCATAGATACGCAGTATTTT. This gives the protein CASKLAGAIDTQYF.

The V and J genes are TRBV6-1 and TRBJ1-5, with 7 bases matching TRBD1. The CDR3 covers 15 residues. CDR1 and CDR2 from the germline V gene are MNHNS and SASEGT. V shed 3 bases, J shed 1 base, and the junction held 3 bases outside the gene matches. This chain's CDR3 is CASSDADRSNQPQHF. In DNA form, the CDR3 reads TGTGCCAGCAGTGACGCGGACAGGAGCAATCAGCCCCAGCATTTT.

The CDR3 protein is CASSWTNRDRESNQPQHF. Here the CDR3 DNA reads TGTGCCAGCAGCTGGACTAATCGGGACAGGGAAAGCAATCAGCCCCAGCATTTT. J is TRBJ1-5 and V is TRBV11-3; 9 nucleotides agree with TRBD1. Germline CDR1 reads SGHNT; CDR2 reads YENEEA. There are 18 residues in the CDR3. The V gene end was trimmed by 4 bases and the J gene end by 1 base; junction bases not matched to a gene: 11.

V usage is TRBV11-2 and J usage is TRBJ2-7; 9 nucleotides agree with TRBD1. From germline, CDR1 is SGHAT and CDR2 FQNNGV. V was pared by 5 bases and J by 0 bases, with 2 bases of the junction left unmatched. There are 14 residues in the CDR3. In DNA form, the CDR3 reads TGTGCCAGCAGCATGGACAGGGGCTCCTACGAGCAGTACTTC. This gives the protein CASSMDRGSYEQYF.

The chain recombines TRBV9 with TRBJ2-3; D uncertain. Germline CDR1 and CDR2: SGDLS and YYNGEE. V shed 0 bases and J shed 3 bases, with 5 bases lying between them. The CDR3 length is 13 residues. The chain's CDR3 is CASSVATTDTQYF. CDR3 DNA: TGTGCCAGCAGCGTAGCTACGACAGATACGCAGTATTTT. Filled out from reference TRBV9 and TRBJ2-3, the complete variable domain reads DSGVTQTPKHLITATGQRVTLRCSPRSGDLSVYWYQQSLDQGLQFLIQYYNGEERAKGNILERFSAQQFPDLHSELNLSSLELGDSALYFCASSVATTDTQYFGPGTRLTVL.

The J gene is TRBJ2-7, the V gene TRBV7-9, with D possibly matching TRBD2 (5 bases). The germline V gene has CDR1 SEHNR and CDR2 FQNEAQ (reference sequence). With 3 bases removed from V and 1 base from J, the gap between germline ends came to 7 bases. CDR3 size: 13 residues. CDR3 coding DNA: TGTGCCAGCAGCTTCGGGAAATCCTACGAGCAGTACTTC. This sequence encodes CASSFGKSYEQYF.

V gene TRBV6-5 combines with J gene TRBJ1-1; maybe TRBD1 (6 bases). The CDR3 sequence is 15 residues long. Trimming pared 4 bases from V and 4 bases from J, leaving 16 bases between. Germline assignment: CDR1 MNHEY and CDR2 SVGAGI. The CDR3 spells CASSWEQGRGTEAFF. In DNA, the CDR3 is TGTGCCAGCAGTTGGGAACAGGGACGGGGCACTGAAGCTTTCTTT.

The CDR3 bases are TGTGCCACCAGCAGAGATGGAGGCAGGGAGACCCAGTACTTC. The encoded protein is CATSRDGGRETQYF. The gene calls are TRBV15 and TRBJ2-5; a possible D gene is TRBD2 (5 bases). CDR3 size: 14 residues. Trimming left V 0 bases short and J 5 bases short, with 10 bases between. The germline gives CDR1 LNHNV, CDR2 YYDKDF (reference sequence).

This chain uses TRBV10-2 with TRBJ1-5; D gene ambiguous. Germline V gene sequence: CDR1 WSHSY, CDR2 SAAADI. Trimming removed 1 base from V and 4 bases from J, with 8 bases in between. The CDR3 runs to 14 residues. As DNA, the CDR3 is TGCGCCAGCAGTGAGTTGACCGGGAATCAGCCCCAGCATTTT. Translating it yields CASSELTGNQPQHF.

This chain connects TRBV5-1 to TRBJ2-3; D not certain. CDR3 size: 13 residues. V shed 3 bases and J shed 0 bases, with 5 bases lying between them. The germline gives CDR1 SGHRS, CDR2 YFSETQ. The CDR3 sequence: CASSSFSTDTQYF. In DNA, the CDR3 is TGCGCCAGCAGCTCCTTCAGCACAGATACGCAGTATTTT.

The chain couples TRBV29-1 to TRBJ1-1; D gene ambiguous. Germline CDR1 and CDR2: SQVTM and ANQGSEA. This CDR3 is built from 11 residues. V lost 7 bases to trimming and J lost 7 bases, with 13 bases between them. Here the CDR3 reads CSAMSPYEAFF. CDR3 sequence (DNA): TGCAGCGCCATGAGCCCCTATGAAGCTTTCTTT. The whole variable domain, remainder taken from reference TRBV29-1 and TRBJ1-1, is SAVISQKPSRDICQRGTSLTIQCQVDSQVTMMFWYRQQPGQSLTLIATANQGSEATYESGFVIDKFPISRPNLTFSTLTVSNMSPEDSSIYLCSAMSPYEAFFGQGTRLTVV.

This chain connects TRBV20-1 to TRBJ1-1, with D perhaps TRBD1 (5 bases). This CDR3 contains 11 residues. V was clipped by 8 bases and J by 0 bases, with 7 bases between them. Germline loops: CDR1 DFQATT, CDR2 SNEGSKA (reference sequence). Written as DNA, the CDR3 is TGCAGTAGGGGCATGAACACTGAAGCTTTCTTT. Its translation: CSRGMNTEAFF.

As for this clone: The same CDR3 can be traced to other DNA sequences in this sample. As DNA, the CDR3 is TGTGCCAGCAGTTTGGGGACAGGGGCCTACGAGCAGTACTTC. Translation gives CASSLGTGAYEQYF. The chain recombines TRBV27 with TRBJ2-7; TRBD1 matches at 10 bases. The junction had 1 base not matched to a gene; V was cut back by 3 bases and J by 2 bases. The CDR3 is made up of 14 amino acids. CDR1 is MNHEY, CDR2 SMNVEV, per germline (reference sequence).

This clone is deemed medium-sized by its frequency. The chain carries TRBV5-1 and TRBJ1-1; 7 nucleotides align to TRBD1. The CDR3 has 15 residues. The J segment lost 3 bases and the V segment lost 5 bases, leaving 10 bases of the junction unmatched. Germline CDR1 SGHRS, CDR2 YFSETQ. In DNA, the CDR3 is TGCGCCAGCAGGGCACGGGGGCAGGGGGACACTGAAGCTTTCTTT. As protein: CASRARGQGDTEAFF.

This chain links TRBV5-1 with TRBJ2-7, with a tentative D call TRBD2 (6 bases). V was trimmed by 0 bases and J by 3 bases, leaving 10 bases between them. The CDR3 extends over 14 amino acids. Germline lookup yields CDR1 SGHRS and CDR2 YFSETQ. CDR3 DNA: TGCGCCAGCAGCTTGGCGGGGGAAGACTACGAGCAGTACTTC. Protein sequence: CASSLAGEDYEQYF.

V gene TRBV27 combines with J gene TRBJ2-7; 11 positions match TRBD1. Germline-derived CDR1 and CDR2 are MNHEY and SMNVEV (reference sequence). The CDR3 has 15 amino acids. The ends lost 8 bases at V and 3 bases at J; junction bases unmatched: 9. Written as DNA, the CDR3 is TGTGCCAGCGCCCGGACAGGGGGCAATGACTACGAGCAGTACTTC. This encodes CASARTGGNDYEQYF.

V usage is TRBV5-1 and J usage is TRBJ2-5; no firm D call. CDR1 is SGHRS and CDR2 is YFSETQ in the germline V gene. The V and J ends lost 4 bases and 3 bases respectively, with 10 bases between them. This CDR3 is 13 amino acids long. CDR3 sequence: CASSPSREETQYF. Here the CDR3 DNA reads TGCGCCAGCAGCCCAAGTCGGGAAGAGACCCAGTACTTC.

V gene TRBV5-4 combines with J gene TRBJ2-2, with unresolved D. Trimming took 0 bases from V and 6 from J, leaving 9 bases between them. Germline CDR1 is SGHNT and CDR2 is YYREEE (reference sequence). This CDR3 has 14 amino acids. The CDR3 loop reads CASSLAGIAGELFF. DNA of the CDR3: TGTGCCAGCAGCTTGGCAGGTATCGCCGGGGAGCTGTTTTTT.

The J gene is TRBJ2-5, the V gene TRBV5-1; 7 bases match TRBD2. The junction had 11 bases not matched to a gene; V was cut back by 4 bases and J by 5 bases. Germline CDR1 SGHRS, CDR2 YFSETQ. The CDR3 length is 15 residues. The CDR3 bases are TGCGCCAGCAGCCCCAACGTGGGAGGGCGGGAGACCCAGTACTTC. It yields the protein CASSPNVGGRETQYF.

CDR3 protein: CASSQGQNTGELFF. Here the CDR3 DNA reads TGCGCCAGCAGCCAGGGACAGAACACCGGGGAGCTGTTTTTT. The genes are TRBV4-1 and TRBJ2-2, with D perhaps matching TRBD1 (6 bases). CDR1 and CDR2 from the germline V gene are MGHRA and YSYEKL. The V and J ends lost 3 bases and 1 base respectively, with 6 bases between them. The CDR3 has 14 amino acids.

The V gene is TRBV27, the J gene TRBJ2-7; 11 bases map to TRBD2. V gave up 7 bases and J gave up 2 bases; unmatched junction bases: 16. This CDR3 has 18 residues. Germline-derived CDR1 and CDR2 are MNHEY and SMNVEV (reference sequence). The DNA for the CDR3 is TGTGCCAGCATATACGCTAGCGGGAGGTACGGGGGAGCCTACGAGCAGTACTTC. As protein: CASIYASGRYGGAYEQYF.

This clone counts as hyperexpanded by frequency. The chain employs TRBV2 and TRBJ1-1; 7 bases fit TRBD1. After removal of 6 bases from V and 2 bases from J, the junction contained 9 bases not matched to a gene. CDR1 is SNHLY and CDR2 is FYNNEI in the germline V gene. This CDR3 is built from 15 residues. The CDR3 region is CASSQSTGVNTEAFF. The CDR3, as DNA: TGTGCCAGCAGCCAATCAACAGGGGTCAACACTGAAGCTTTCTTT.

V is TRBV4-1 and J is TRBJ2-7, with 13 bases that match TRBD2. Germline V gene lookup returns CDR1 MGHRA and CDR2 YSYEKL. This CDR3 has 17 residues. The trim removed 0 bases at V and 2 bases at J, leaving 4 bases unmatched. The CDR3 region has the DNA TGCGCCAGCAGCCAAGACGGGACTAGCGGGAATCCCTACGAGCAGTACTTC. This encodes CASSQDGTSGNPYEQYF.

This chain connects TRBV5-5 to TRBJ2-7; the D is unclear. CDR1 and CDR2 (germline): SGHKS, YYEKEE (reference sequence). The CDR3 loop spans 14 amino acids. V lost 3 bases to trimming and J lost 0 bases, with 10 bases between them. CDR3 DNA sequence: TGTGCCAGCAGCTCTACATACAGCTCCTACGAGCAGTACTTC. It yields the protein CASSSTYSSYEQYF.

The CDR3 reads CSVRGLGGEKLFF. In nucleotides, the CDR3 is TGCAGCGTGCGGGGGCTGGGAGGTGAAAAACTGTTTTTT. The rearrangement links TRBV29-1 to TRBJ1-4, with D maybe TRBD1 (6 bases). Germline V gives CDR1 SQVTM, CDR2 ANQGSEA. Between the trimmed V and J ends, which lost 6 bases and 7 bases, there was a span of 15 bases. The CDR3 consists of 13 residues.

The genes are TRBV9 and TRBJ2-5, with D possibly TRBD2 on 5 matching bases. CDR3 length: 15 amino acids. Trimming shortened V by 2 bases and J by 5 bases, and 16 bases separated the two germline ends. Germline-derived CDR1 and CDR2 are SGDLS and YYNGEE. Here the CDR3 DNA reads TGTGCCAGCAGCGTCCGGAAAGGGAGAGGGGAGACCCAGTACTTC. Translated: CASSVRKGRGETQYF.

The gene calls are TRBV27 and TRBJ2-7, with 9 bases that match TRBD2. The V segment lost 7 bases and the J segment 4 bases; nucleotides outside the gene matches: 2. Germline CDR1 reads MNHEY; CDR2 reads SMNVEV (reference sequence). This CDR3 has 12 amino acids. CDR3 amino acids: CASMTSGYEQYF. The CDR3 DNA is TGTGCCAGCATGACTAGCGGTTACGAGCAGTACTTC.

The chain employs TRBV19 and TRBJ1-5, with D tentatively TRBD1 (6 bases). From germline, CDR1 is LNHDA and CDR2 SQIVND (reference sequence). This CDR3 is 13 amino acids long. Trimming took 8 bases from V and 2 from J, leaving 10 bases between them. The CDR3 nucleotides are TGTGCCAGTCGGACAGCAGGCAATCAGCCCCAGCATTTT. Translated, it gives CASRTAGNQPQHF.